Listed here is a single TCR beta chain. This table comes from immunoSEQ multiplex PCR, and its TCRdb copy is limited to in-frame clones, with some not included. The sample comprises roughly 410,000 clones, just under 95% of which are singletons, and 0.015% to 0.02% rests with the top ten. This CDR3 contains 16 residues. The V segment lost 6 bases and the J segment 4 bases; nucleotides outside the gene matches: 13. Germline assignment: CDR1 SGHAT and CDR2 FQDESV (reference sequence). This specimen belongs to a study of shared T cell receptors in the human thymus. The sample comprised thymocytes. This clonotype was sampled from a human donor. The chain carries TRBV11-1 and TRBJ2-7; 9 bases map to TRBD1. The CDR3 region has the DNA TGTGCCAGCAGATCGAACAGGGGGCAGGGGCCTTACGAGCAGTACTTC. It specifies CASRSNRGQGPYEQYF.